The present T cell receptor (beta chain) was sequenced within a study of T cell changes during pregnancy in multiple sclerosis. This clone was detected only a few times. CDR1 is MNHEY, CDR2 SMNVEV, per germline (reference sequence). Trimming took 4 bases from V and 7 from J, leaving 8 bases between them. The CDR3 contains 12 residues. Measured with immunoSEQ multiplex PCR; TCRdb has only the in-frame clones, and not every one. The profile shows about 17,000 clones, about four fifths of them singletons. Sequenced here: CD8+ T cells from peripheral blood mononuclear cells, sampled in the third trimester of pregnancy. The chain links TRBV27 to TRBJ1-5, with a possible D match to TRBD1 (5 bases). The TCR was taken from a female donor in good health, enrolled as a control in a pregnancy study. The CDR3 spells CASSYQGQPQHF. The CDR3 DNA reads TGTGCCAGCAGTTATCAGGGACAGCCCCAGCATTTT.